Included here is one T cell receptor (beta chain) sequence, with context. The data were taken from a study of shared clonotypes between healthy human individuals. The wider study: CD4 naive cells filled three plates per donor, CD4 memory three, CD8 naive two and CD8 memory one.

CDR1 is MNHEY, CDR2 SVGAGI, per germline. The CDR3 runs 15 residues. The V end was cut by 6 bases, the J end by 1 base, with 13 bases between. TCRdb's table, derived via immunoSEQ multiplex PCR, lists solely in-frame clones and lacks some. The sample includes millions of clones, 85% to 95% of them seen just once. The TCR comes from a man between 18 and 29 years old in good health. The rearrangement uses TRBV6-5 and TRBJ1-3; D may be TRBD1 (5 bases). Sequenced sample: naive CD4+ T cells sorted from blood. Noted subset: CD45RA+ positively selected. CDR3 nucleotides: TGTGCCAGCAGAAGCAGGGTGCTATCTGGAAACACCATATATTTT. Encoded protein: CASRSRVLSGNTIYF.